This T cell receptor beta chain was profiled in a study of cytomegalovirus exposure and HLA in healthy donors. Study conclusions and caveats: Prior analysis indicated that the majority of TCR beta V segments exhibited productivity approximately 90% or approximately 30% of the time. The number of N-insertions in an Asian-associated ancestry cluster was reportedly below the roughly 670-donor mean in a later analysis.

The PCR contained 60 Vbeta and 13 Jbeta primers. Produced via immunoSEQ multiplex PCR; TCRdb's table is partial and in-frame only. The table lists 200,000 or so clones, 84% of them singletons. The count of this clone is one. Antigen specificity is unknown. CDR1 and CDR2 from the germline V gene are WNHNN and SYGVQD (reference sequence). The junction had 8 bases not matched to a gene; V was cut back by 3 bases and J by 6 bases. This CDR3 comprises 16 residues. The V gene is TRBV10-1, the J gene TRBJ2-2, with 9 bases identical to TRBD1. The source is a boy aged 5-17 years in good health and CMV-seronegative. Sequencing input: PBMCs. CDR3 DNA sequence: TGCGCCAGCAGTGAAGTCGGGACAGGGATGGCCGGGGAGCTGTTTTTT. Encoded protein: CASSEVGTGMAGELFF.